This record covers a single T cell receptor beta chain. Antigen specificity is unknown. Only in-frame clones appear in the TCRdb table, and some are missing; sequencing was by immunoSEQ multiplex PCR. The sample has roughly 60,000 clones; approximately 86% are singletons. This entry belongs to a study of OX40 agonist ivuxolimab in advanced cancers. For the study at large: Melanoma, hepatocellular carcinoma, head and neck or renal cell cancer occurred in dose-escalation patients.

Autoimmune disease history or systemic immunosuppression led to patients being barred. The V segment lost 6 bases and the J segment 5 bases; nucleotides outside the gene matches: 6. Germline V gives CDR1 SGHTA, CDR2 FQGTGA. The CDR3 contains 14 residues. Study findings and constraints: Normalized T-cell clonal expansion was also low in some nonresponders. Near-lowest levels of clonal expansion characterized partial responders at 0.1-3.0 mg/kg.

V gene TRBV7-3 combines with J gene TRBJ2-7, with 11 positions matching TRBD2. The source material was CD4+ or CD8+ T cells sorted from blood, sampled in a trial of the OX40 agonist ivuxolimab. This receptor was obtained from an adult with an advanced solid tumor such as melanoma, head and neck, liver or kidney cancer. This CDR3 reads CASSYSGRDHEQYF. The CDR3 DNA is TGTGCCAGCAGTTATAGCGGGAGGGACCACGAGCAGTACTTC. Together with reference TRBV7-3 and TRBJ2-7, the CDR3 gives the full variable domain: GAGVSQTPSNKVTEKGKYVELRCDPISGHTALYWYRQSLGQGPEFLIYFQGTGAADDSGLPNDRFFAVRPEGSVSTLKIQRTERGDSAVYLCASSYSGRDHEQYFGPGTRLTVT.